The next 19 T cell receptor beta chains were all read from a single sample in a study of blood T cell repertoires in COVID-19. Generated by immunoSEQ multiplex PCR, the TCRdb table keeps only in-frame clones and is missing some. There are about 250,000 clones in the sample; approximately 90% occur only once, and around 3.3% lies in the top ten. Sequencing input: peripheral blood. These receptors all stem from a young man with active or convalescent COVID-19.

This rearrangement joins TRBV10-3 to TRBJ2-1, with 8 nucleotides matching TRBD2. The germline gives CDR1 ENHRY, CDR2 SYGVKD. The CDR3 consists of 12 residues. Losses at the gene ends were 10 bases for V and 8 bases for J; bases not matched to a gene: 7. The CDR3 DNA follows: TGTGCCACTGGGGCGGGGGGAGATGAGCAGTTCTTC. It translates to CATGAGGDEQFF.

This chain links TRBV9 with TRBJ1-6, with 10 bases lining up with TRBD1. CDR3 length: 14 amino acids. Trimming removed 4 bases from V and 7 bases from J; junction bases left unmatched: 2. The germline V gene has CDR1 SGDLS and CDR2 YYNGEE. CDR3 sequence (DNA): TGTGCCAGCAGCTCGGGACAGGGGAATTCACCCCTCCACTTT. Translating gives CASSSGQGNSPLHF.

The chain carries TRBV5-4 and TRBJ2-3; D is uncertain. The CDR3 loop spans 13 amino acids. CDR1 is SGHNT and CDR2 is YYREEE in the germline V gene (reference sequence). Deletions cut 3 bases from V and 6 bases from J, with 11 bases between. The CDR3 loop reads CASSSIAADTQYF. The CDR3 DNA follows: TGTGCCAGCAGCTCAATAGCAGCCGATACGCAGTATTTT. Using reference TRBV5-4 and TRBJ2-3 for the parts outside the CDR3, the full variable domain is ETGVTQSPTHLIKTRGQQVTLRCSSQSGHNTVSWYQQALGQGPQFIFQYYREEENGRGNFPPRFSGLQFPNYSSELNVNALELDDSALYLCASSSIAADTQYFGPGTRLTVL.

The rearrangement links TRBV6-2 or TRBV6-3 to TRBJ2-1; no definite D call. The CDR3 has 14 residues. Between the trimmed V and J ends, which lost 0 bases and 6 bases, there was a span of 9 bases. Looked up from germline, CDR1 is MNHEY and CDR2 is SVGEGT. The CDR3: CASSYSLDFNEQFF. The CDR3 DNA reads TGTGCCAGCAGTTACTCGTTAGACTTCAATGAGCAGTTCTTC.

This clone appeared once. The V call is TRBV27, the J call TRBJ1-2, with D possibly being TRBD1 (5 bases). The CDR3 extends over 17 amino acids. Trimming removed 5 bases from V and 5 bases from J, with 24 bases in between. CDR1 and CDR2 from the germline V gene are MNHEY and SMNVEV (reference sequence). DNA of the CDR3: TGTGCCAGCAGTCCCCTCTACAGACAGAAGCCCCCGTATGGCTACACCTTC. This sequence encodes CASSPLYRQKPPYGYTF.

This chain uses TRBV6-2 or TRBV6-3 with TRBJ1-4; 10 bases align to TRBD1. The ends lost 5 bases at V and 2 bases at J; junction bases unmatched: 5. CDR1 is MNHEY, CDR2 SVGEGT, per germline. The CDR3 consists of 16 residues. In DNA, the CDR3 is TGTGCCAGCAGTCGCGGACAGGGGGAGACTAATGAAAAACTGTTTTTT. Its translation: CASSRGQGETNEKLFF.

The chain links TRBV19 to TRBJ1-4, with 8 nucleotides matching TRBD1. The germline CDR1 and CDR2 sequences are LNHDA and SQIVND (reference sequence). The V segment lost 4 bases and the J segment 4 bases; nucleotides outside the gene matches: 5. This CDR3 comprises 15 residues. The CDR3 DNA follows: TGTGCCAGTAGTAAACTTGACAGGGGTAATGAAAAACTGTTTTTT. It codes for CASSKLDRGNEKLFF.

This clone has just a few counts. The V and J genes are TRBV19 and TRBJ2-3; tentative D call: TRBD2 (6 bases). The germline V gene encodes CDR1 LNHDA and CDR2 SQIVND (reference sequence). The CDR3 sequence is 14 residues long. Trimming left V 5 bases short and J 1 base short, with 10 bases between. The CDR3 nucleotides are TGTGCCAGTAGTTGGGGGGAGGGCACAGATACGCAGTATTTT. Amino acids: CASSWGEGTDTQYF.

This chain connects TRBV7-9 to TRBJ1-2; D not certain. Trimming cost V 1 base and J 2 bases, with 5 bases left between them. This CDR3 region has 13 residues. Germline V lookup: CDR1 SEHNR, CDR2 FQNEAQ (reference sequence). For the CDR3, the DNA is TGTGCCAGCAGCTTAGTAGTGAACTATGGCTACACCTTC. Its translation is CASSLVVNYGYTF.

The rearrangement joins TRBV28 to TRBJ2-3; 9 bases match TRBD2. The CDR3 runs 16 residues. V lost 3 bases and J lost 5; bases outside the gene matches: 9. The germline gives CDR1 MDHEN, CDR2 SYDVKM. The CDR3 DNA reads as TGTGCCAGCAGTTTGGGATCAGGCGGGAGGGGAGATACGCAGTATTTT. It encodes CASSLGSGGRGDTQYF.

The V gene is TRBV13, the J gene TRBJ1-1, with a tentative D call TRBD1 (6 bases). The germline V and J ends were trimmed by 4 bases and 1 base, with 13 bases remaining between them. CDR1 PRHDT and CDR2 FYEKMQ come from the germline V gene (reference sequence). This CDR3 is built from 15 residues. The chain's CDR3 is CASSSPLDRNTEAFF. In DNA, the CDR3 is TGTGCCAGCAGCTCTCCGCTGGACAGGAACACTGAAGCTTTCTTT.

This clone was counted a few times. The chain uses TRBV9 and TRBJ2-2, with TRBD2 as a possible D gene (5 bases). V gave up 0 bases and J gave up 2 bases, with 14 bases separating them. The germline CDR1 and CDR2 sequences are SGDLS and YYNGEE. The CDR3 has 17 residues. CDR3: CASSVVSGWANTGELFF. CDR3 DNA sequence: TGTGCCAGCAGCGTAGTGAGCGGTTGGGCTAACACCGGGGAGCTGTTTTTT.

This chain uses TRBV4-1 with TRBJ2-7; 7 nucleotides match TRBD2. Germline values: CDR1 MGHRA, CDR2 YSYEKL. With V trimmed by 5 bases and J by 3 bases, 10 bases remained unmatched. This CDR3 is built from 15 residues. The CDR3 sequence: CASSSGASGVYEQYF. CDR3 bases: TGCGCCAGCAGCTCCGGGGCCAGCGGGGTCTACGAGCAGTACTTC.

This rearrangement joins TRBV9 to TRBJ2-3; maybe TRBD1 (6 bases). Germline assignment: CDR1 SGDLS and CDR2 YYNGEE. Trimming pared 1 base from V and 4 bases from J, leaving 19 bases between. The CDR3 runs to 17 residues. CDR3 sequence: CASSVYPPGQHPDTQYF. DNA for the CDR3: TGTGCCAGCAGCGTATACCCCCCGGGACAACACCCAGATACGCAGTATTTT.

The gene calls are TRBV19 and TRBJ1-2; D call uncertain. The CDR3 contains 13 residues. CDR1 is LNHDA and CDR2 is SQIVND in the germline V gene (reference sequence). The V end was cut by 2 bases, the J end by 1 base, with 5 bases between. The CDR3, as DNA: TGTGCCAGTAGTATAAGTAGTAACTATGGCTACACCTTC. This codes for CASSISSNYGYTF.

Note on this clone: This same CDR3 is encoded by further DNA sequences in the sample. The chain has TRBV5-1 and TRBJ2-5, with 10 bases matching TRBD2. J was trimmed by 3 bases and V by 0 bases; bases with no gene match: 2. CDR1 and CDR2 from the germline V gene are SGHRS and YFSETQ. There are 15 residues in the CDR3. The CDR3 spells CASSLETSGEETQYF. Here the CDR3 DNA reads TGCGCCAGCAGCTTGGAAACTAGCGGGGAAGAGACCCAGTACTTC.

The chain carries TRBV7-8 and TRBJ2-1, with D maybe TRBD1 (5 bases). The CDR3 contains 18 residues. V was shortened by 3 bases and J by 1 base, with 19 bases between the two germline ends. Germline CDR1 SGHVS, CDR2 FQNEAQ. The CDR3 bases are TGTGCCAGCAGCTTGGCAGCGTTGCCAGGGTTATCCTACAATGAGCAGTTCTTC. This encodes CASSLAALPGLSYNEQFF.

The V call is TRBV7-2, the J call TRBJ2-3; 7 bases fit TRBD2. Germline V gene lookup returns CDR1 SGHTA and CDR2 FQGNSA. The length of the CDR3 is 16 residues. The junction had 5 bases not matched to a gene; V was cut back by 2 bases and J by 0 bases. The CDR3 sequence is CASSLNRGVSTDTQYF. CDR3 sequence (DNA): TGTGCCAGCAGCTTAAACCGGGGGGTAAGCACAGATACGCAGTATTTT.

The rearrangement joins TRBV19 to TRBJ1-1, with 7 bases that match TRBD1. The germline V gene encodes CDR1 LNHDA and CDR2 SQIVND (reference sequence). CDR3 length: 14 residues. V dropped 7 bases and J dropped 4; count of bases not matched to a gene: 9. The CDR3 bases are TGTGCCAGTACAATACGAACAGGGGCCACTGAAGCTTTCTTT. It codes for CASTIRTGATEAFF.